This T cell receptor (beta chain) was captured in a study of blood T cell repertoires in COVID-19. Study in general: Samples taken during acute and convalescent COVID-19 were collected in the United States, Italy and Spain. Sources were T cells, B-cell-depleted T cells, or PBMCs; the material itself was cDNA or gDNA.

Generated by immunoSEQ multiplex PCR, the TCRdb table keeps only in-frame clones and is missing some. Among just under 350,000 clones listed, around four fifths were seen once. The ends lost 6 bases at V and 8 bases at J; junction bases unmatched: 13. This CDR3 contains 15 residues. From germline, CDR1 is KGHDR and CDR2 SFDVKD. This rearrangement joins TRBV24-1 to TRBJ1-2, with TRBD1 identical over 8 bases. Sequencing input: peripheral blood. The TCR sequence derives from a man younger than 40 with active or convalescent COVID-19. The CDR3 nucleotides read TGTGCCACCAGTCCCCACGGACAGGGTATTGAGGGCTACACCTTC. Translating it yields CATSPHGQGIEGYTF.